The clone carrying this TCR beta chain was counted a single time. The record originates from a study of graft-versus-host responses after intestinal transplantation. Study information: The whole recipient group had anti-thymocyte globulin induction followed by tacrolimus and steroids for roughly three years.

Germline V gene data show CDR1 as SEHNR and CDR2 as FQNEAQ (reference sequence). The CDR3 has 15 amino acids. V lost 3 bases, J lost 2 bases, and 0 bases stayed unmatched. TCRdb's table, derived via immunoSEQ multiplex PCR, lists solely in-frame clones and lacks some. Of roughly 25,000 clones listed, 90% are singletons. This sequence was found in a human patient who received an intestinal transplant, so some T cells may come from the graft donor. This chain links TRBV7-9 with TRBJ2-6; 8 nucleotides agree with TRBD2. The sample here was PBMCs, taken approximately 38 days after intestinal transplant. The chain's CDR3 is CASSFGRAGANVLTF. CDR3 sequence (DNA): TGTGCCAGCAGCTTCGGGAGGGCTGGGGCCAACGTCCTGACTTTC.